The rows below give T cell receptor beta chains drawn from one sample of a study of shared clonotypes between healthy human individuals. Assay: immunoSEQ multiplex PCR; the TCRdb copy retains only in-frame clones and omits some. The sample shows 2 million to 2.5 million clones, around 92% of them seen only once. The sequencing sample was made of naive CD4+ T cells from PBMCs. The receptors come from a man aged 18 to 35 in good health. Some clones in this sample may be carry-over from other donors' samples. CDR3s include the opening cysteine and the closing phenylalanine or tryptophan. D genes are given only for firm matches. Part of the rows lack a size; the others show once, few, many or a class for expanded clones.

CDR3nt: TGTGCCAGCAGTTTATGGGGACAGGGGCCTTACGAGCAGTACTTC
CDR3aa: CASSLWGQGPYEQYF
j_gene: TRBJ2-7
v_gene: TRBV27
abundance: .
d_gene: TRBD1

CDR3nt: TGCGCCAGCAGCCAAGCAGCGGTGGTGGGGTTGACTTTCTTT
CDR3aa: CASSQAAVVGLTFF
j_gene: TRBJ1-1
v_gene: TRBV4-3
abundance: .
d_gene: .

CDR3nt: TGTGCCAGCAGCTTGGAGGGGGGGCGCCGGGACGAGCAGTACTTC
CDR3aa: CASSLEGGRRDEQYF
j_gene: TRBJ2-7
v_gene: TRBV5-6
abundance: .
d_gene: .

CDR3nt: TGTGCCAGCAGTGACCCTATTAAAAACGAGCAGTACTTC
CDR3aa: CASSDPIKNEQYF
j_gene: TRBJ2-7
v_gene: TRBV25-1
abundance: .
d_gene: .

CDR3nt: TGTGCCAGCAGTGAAGACAGGGTTTCGACTGAAGCTTTCTTT
CDR3aa: CASSEDRVSTEAFF
j_gene: TRBJ1-1
v_gene: TRBV6-4
abundance: .
d_gene: TRBD1

CDR3nt: TGTGCCAGCAGTTTAAGGTTCAGGGTCAATGGCTACACCTTC
CDR3aa: CASSLRFRVNGYTF
j_gene: TRBJ1-2
v_gene: TRBV28
abundance: .
d_gene: .

CDR3nt: TGCGCCAGCAGCCTACTGGGACTAGCGGGCCCAAACGAGCAGTACTTC
CDR3aa: CASSLLGLAGPNEQYF
j_gene: TRBJ2-7
v_gene: TRBV5-1
abundance: .
d_gene: TRBD2

CDR3nt: TGTGCCAGCTCACCCAGGACTAGCGGGTCTGGGGCCAACGTCCTGACTTTC
CDR3aa: CASSPRTSGSGANVLTF
j_gene: TRBJ2-6
v_gene: TRBV18
abundance: .
d_gene: TRBD2

CDR3nt: TGTGCCAGCAGATCTTCTTTGAACACTGAAGCTTTCTTT
CDR3aa: CASRSSLNTEAFF
j_gene: TRBJ1-1
v_gene: TRBV25-1
abundance: once
d_gene: .

CDR3nt: TGTGCCAGCAGTTACTCGGGCAGCATGAACACTGAAGCTTTCTTT
CDR3aa: CASSYSGSMNTEAFF
j_gene: TRBJ1-1
v_gene: TRBV6-5
abundance: .
d_gene: .

CDR3nt: TGTGCCAGCGTCCTAGCGGGATCGGATACGCAGTATTTT
CDR3aa: CASVLAGSDTQYF
j_gene: TRBJ2-3
v_gene: TRBV6-1
abundance: .
d_gene: TRBD2

CDR3nt: TGTGCCAGCAGTTTATCGATAGTTGGGACTAGCGGGAGCCTACACCGGGCCGAGCAGTACTTC
CDR3aa: CASSLSIVGTSGSLHRAEQYF
j_gene: TRBJ2-7
v_gene: TRBV27
abundance: .
d_gene: TRBD2

CDR3nt: TGTGCCAGCAGCGTAGGACTCCAACTAGGGTGGGGACACAATGAGCAGTTCTTC
CDR3aa: CASSVGLQLGWGHNEQFF
j_gene: TRBJ2-1
v_gene: TRBV9
abundance: .
d_gene: .

CDR3nt: TGCGCCAGCAGCTTGGGCGCGGGGGCGACTGAAGCTTTCTTT
CDR3aa: CASSLGAGATEAFF
j_gene: TRBJ1-1
v_gene: TRBV5-1
abundance: .
d_gene: .

CDR3nt: TGTGCCACCAGCAGACTAGCGGGAGGCTCCTACGAGCAGTACTTC
CDR3aa: CATSRLAGGSYEQYF
j_gene: TRBJ2-7
v_gene: TRBV15
abundance: .
d_gene: TRBD2

CDR3nt: TGTGCTAGTGGGACTAGCGGCTCCTACGAGCAGTACTTC
CDR3aa: CASGTSGSYEQYF
j_gene: TRBJ2-7
v_gene: TRBV12-5
abundance: .
d_gene: TRBD2

CDR3nt: TGCAGCGTTGAAGGTACCGGGAGTGATCAGCCCCAGCATTTT
CDR3aa: CSVEGTGSDQPQHF
j_gene: TRBJ1-5
v_gene: TRBV29-1
abundance: .
d_gene: .

CDR3nt: TGTGCCAGCAGCGCGACAGGTTCTCCACATCAGCCCCAGCATTTT
CDR3aa: CASSATGSPHQPQHF
j_gene: TRBJ1-5
v_gene: TRBV5-6
abundance: .
d_gene: .

CDR3nt: TGTGCCAGCAGCACCCAACAGGGGGTAAACACTGAAGCTTTCTTT
CDR3aa: CASSTQQGVNTEAFF
j_gene: TRBJ1-1
v_gene: TRBV7-9
abundance: .
d_gene: TRBD1

CDR3nt: TGCGCCAGCAGCTGGGGACTAGCGGGACAAGAGACCCAGTACTTC
CDR3aa: CASSWGLAGQETQYF
j_gene: TRBJ2-5
v_gene: TRBV5-1
abundance: .
d_gene: TRBD2

CDR3nt: TGTGCCAGCAGAACTAGCGGGAGCGGCTACGAGCAGTACTTC
CDR3aa: CASRTSGSGYEQYF
j_gene: TRBJ2-7
v_gene: TRBV7-2
abundance: .
d_gene: TRBD2

CDR3nt: TGTGCCAGCAGCAAGCTTCTGGGAGAGACCCAGTACTTC
CDR3aa: CASSKLLGETQYF
j_gene: TRBJ2-5
v_gene: TRBV5-4
abundance: .
d_gene: .

CDR3nt: TGCGCCAGCTCTAGAGGGGCTAGCGGGGTCACCGGGGAGCTGTTTTTT
CDR3aa: CASSRGASGVTGELFF
j_gene: TRBJ2-2
v_gene: TRBV10-1
abundance: .
d_gene: TRBD2

CDR3nt: TGTGCCAGCAGCTCTGGGCCCCTGGAGACCCAGTACTTC
CDR3aa: CASSSGPLETQYF
j_gene: TRBJ2-5
v_gene: TRBV7-8
abundance: .
d_gene: .

CDR3nt: TGTGCCAGCAGCTTACCCTTAGCGGGAGTTTACGAGCAGTACTTC
CDR3aa: CASSLPLAGVYEQYF
j_gene: TRBJ2-7
v_gene: TRBV11-2
abundance: .
d_gene: TRBD2

CDR3nt: TGTGCCAGCAGTGATCCTGGCACTACGAACACCGGGGAGCTGTTTTTT
CDR3aa: CASSDPGTTNTGELFF
j_gene: TRBJ2-2
v_gene: TRBV25-1
abundance: .
d_gene: .

CDR3nt: TGTGCCAGCAGCTTGGGGGAGGGGGCTTATGAGCAGTTCTTC
CDR3aa: CASSLGEGAYEQFF
j_gene: TRBJ2-1
v_gene: TRBV11-2
abundance: .
d_gene: .

CDR3nt: TGTGCCAGCAGCTTACGACTAGCGGGAGGGCCCGGGCAAGAGACCCAGTACTTC
CDR3aa: CASSLRLAGGPGQETQYF
j_gene: TRBJ2-5
v_gene: TRBV7-8
abundance: once
d_gene: TRBD2

CDR3nt: TGTGCCAGCAGCTCCCGGGGACTAGCGGGAGGTCCCTACAATGAGCAGTTCTTC
CDR3aa: CASSSRGLAGGPYNEQFF
j_gene: TRBJ2-1
v_gene: TRBV11-2
abundance: .
d_gene: TRBD2

CDR3nt: TGTGCCAGCATCTCCCGGGACAGTTTCAATCAGCCCCAGCATTTT
CDR3aa: CASISRDSFNQPQHF
j_gene: TRBJ1-5
v_gene: TRBV28
abundance: .
d_gene: TRBD1

CDR3nt: TGTGCCAGCAGTTTAACTCCCGGGGGGGTACAGCCCCAGCATTTT
CDR3aa: CASSLTPGGVQPQHF
j_gene: TRBJ1-5
v_gene: TRBV28
abundance: .
d_gene: .